Listed below are T cell receptor beta chains from one sample, sequenced in a study of CD8 T cells in Susac syndrome. Using its own MiXCR run on the immunoSEQ multiplex PCR reads, TCRdb lists one record per CDR3 protein. The data hold about 120,000 distinct CDR3 sequences, with 94% observed a single time. Sequenced: CD4+ T cells from PBMCs. Receptors originate from a human donor with multiple sclerosis. The CDR3 runs from the conserved cysteine through the conserved F or W. D genes are given only for firm matches. The size of a clone is reported for some rows only, either as once, few or many, or as a class for expanded clones.

D,size,J,V,DNA,CDR3
TRBD1,-,TRBJ2-7,TRBV5-1,TGCGCCAGCAGCTCGACAGGGGGGGCCTACGAGCAGTACTTC,CASSSTGGAYEQYF
-,-,TRBJ2-4,TRBV27,TGTGCCAGCAGTTTAGAGGCCGGACACAAAAACATTCAGTACTTC,CASSLEAGHKNIQYF
TRBD1,-,TRBJ1-6,TRBV12-3/TRBV12-4,TGTGCCAGCAGCAAACGACAGGGGGCACAATATAATTCACCCCTCCACTTT,CASSKRQGAQYNSPLHF
-,-,TRBJ2-1,TRBV24-1,TGTGCCACCAGTGATCGGACCAATGAGCAGTTCTTC,CATSDRTNEQFF
TRBD1,-,TRBJ1-2,TRBV9,TGTGCCAGCAGCGCTGGGACAGGGAATCTCTATGGCTACACCTTC,CASSAGTGNLYGYTF
TRBD1,-,TRBJ2-5,TRBV29-1,TGCAGCGTGGAAACAGGGGAGTGGGCGGAAGAGACCCAGTACTTC,CSVETGEWAEETQYF
-,-,TRBJ1-1,TRBV3-1,TGTGCCAGCACCCCACGCGGGGGAGCAAACACTGAAGCTTTCTTT,CASTPRGGANTEAFF
-,-,TRBJ1-1,TRBV2,TGTGCCAGCAGAAGGTCAGGGGCGGGGCTGAACACTGAAGCTTTCTTT,CASRRSGAGLNTEAFF
TRBD1,-,TRBJ2-3,TRBV30,TGTGCCTGGAGTAGAGGGGTGGCAGGGGGAACAGATACGCAGTATTTT,CAWSRGVAGGTDTQYF
-,-,TRBJ2-1,TRBV9,TGTGCCAGCAGCGTTAGCGGCACAGAGGGTCCTGAGCAGTTCTTC,CASSVSGTEGPEQFF
-,-,TRBJ1-2,TRBV25-1,TGTGCCAGCAACCAGGGCTTTGGCTACACCTTC,CASNQGFGYTF
-,-,TRBJ1-2,TRBV20-1,TGCAGTGCTAGTCAACAGGGAGATGGCTACACCTTC,CSASQQGDGYTF
-,-,TRBJ2-5,TRBV10-3,TGTGCCATCGGCCCCCAAGAGACCCAGTACTTC,CAIGPQETQYF
-,-,TRBJ1-2,TRBV20-1,TGCAGTGCTATGGAAGGGACCTATGGCTACACCTTC,CSAMEGTYGYTF
TRBD2,-,TRBJ2-6,TRBV5-1,TGCGCCAGCACCTTTACTAGCGGGGGCCTCCTCTCTGGGGCCAACGTCCTGACTTTC,CASTFTSGGLLSGANVLTF
-,-,TRBJ2-7,TRBV20-1,TGCAGTGCTAAAGGGAGCTCCTACGAGCAGTACTTC,CSAKGSSYEQYF
-,-,TRBJ2-5,TRBV30,TGTGCCTGGACGGGCCGAGCTAGGGAGACCCAGTACTTC,CAWTGRARETQYF
-,-,TRBJ1-1,TRBV6-5,TGTGCCAGCAGTTACACAACTTCGGGCACTGAAGCTTTCTTT,CASSYTTSGTEAFF
TRBD2,-,TRBJ2-3,TRBV9,TGTGCCAGCAGCGTAGAGGCGGGAGGAACAGATACGCAGTATTTT,CASSVEAGGTDTQYF
-,-,TRBJ2-5,TRBV28,TGTGCCAGCAGGGTGGTGGGGTCGGAGACCCAGTACTTC,CASRVVGSETQYF
TRBD1,-,TRBJ2-7,TRBV18,TGTGCCAGCTCACCGGGACAGGCAGTCTACGAGCAGTACTTC,CASSPGQAVYEQYF
TRBD2,-,TRBJ2-1,TRBV29-1,TGCAGCGTTCGACTAGCCCTTGAGCAGTTCTTC,CSVRLALEQFF
-,-,TRBJ2-3,TRBV6-5,TGTGCCAGCAGTTACGCCCGGGGCCTCACAGATACGCAGTATTTT,CASSYARGLTDTQYF
TRBD2,once,TRBJ2-5,TRBV5-6,TGTGCCAGCAGCTCCCAAATCGCTAGCGGGAGGGCCGTAGAGACCCAGTACTTC,CASSSQIASGRAVETQYF
TRBD1,-,TRBJ2-7,TRBV27,TGTGCCAGCAGTTTAATAGCCCCCCGGACAGGGCCAGTCCACTACGAGCAGTACTTC,CASSLIAPRTGPVHYEQYF
-,-,TRBJ2-2,TRBV3-1,TGTGCCAGCAGTCCCTCTCACACCGGGGAGCTGTTTTTT,CASSPSHTGELFF
TRBD1,-,TRBJ2-7,TRBV5-6,TGTGCCAGCGGTTTGCCGGGACAGGGACTCTACGAGCAGTACTTC,CASGLPGQGLYEQYF
TRBD1,once,TRBJ1-1,TRBV29-1,TGCAGCGCTGCCGGACAGGTGAACACTGAAGCTTTCTTT,CSAAGQVNTEAFF
TRBD2,-,TRBJ2-1,TRBV24-1,TGTGCCACCAGTGATTCCAGGACTAGCGGATACAATGAGCAGTTCTTC,CATSDSRTSGYNEQFF
-,-,TRBJ2-5,TRBV5-1,TGCGCCAGCAGCCCTTCACCAGGAGGGCGCGAGACCCAGTACTTC,CASSPSPGGRETQYF
-,-,TRBJ1-1,TRBV5-1,TGCGCCAGCAGCTTGGAGAGGGCGCGGGACACTGAAGCTTTCTTT,CASSLERARDTEAFF
-,-,TRBJ2-7,TRBV29-1,TGCAGCGTTGGTACAGGGCCCTACGAGCAGTACTTC,CSVGTGPYEQYF
TRBD1,-,TRBJ1-2,TRBV18,TGTGCCAGCTCACCACGGCGACAGGGAAACTATGGCTACACCTTC,CASSPRRQGNYGYTF
-,-,TRBJ1-3,TRBV2,TGTGCCATCCGGTCGGCCGATAGCTCTGGAAACACCATATATTTT,CAIRSADSSGNTIYF
TRBD1,-,TRBJ2-3,TRBV20-1,TGCAGTGCCCTAGGACAGGGAAGCACAGATACGCAGTATTTT,CSALGQGSTDTQYF
-,-,TRBJ1-6,TRBV7-9,TGTGCCAGCAGTATAAGCGGGGGGAGTTCACCCCTCCACTTT,CASSISGGSSPLHF
-,-,TRBJ1-1,TRBV20-1,TGCAGTGTACCGACTGGGATGAACACTGAAGCTTTCTTT,CSVPTGMNTEAFF
-,-,TRBJ1-6,TRBV4-3,TGCGCCAGCAGCCTTTACGCAGACCCAAGCTCCTATAATTCACCCCTCCACTTT,CASSLYADPSSYNSPLHF
TRBD2,-,TRBJ2-3,TRBV5-1,TGCGCCAGCAGCTTGGGAGCGGGAGAAGATACGCAGTATTTT,CASSLGAGEDTQYF
-,-,TRBJ2-5,TRBV20-1,TGCAGTGCTAGACCTCAAGAGACCCAGTACTTC,CSARPQETQYF
TRBD1,-,TRBJ2-4,TRBV5-1,TGCGCCAGCAGCTTCCGGACAGGGGAAAGAAACATTCAGTACTTC,CASSFRTGERNIQYF
-,-,TRBJ2-7,TRBV4-3,TGCGCCAGCAGCCAAGGCATAGTACAGTCCTACGAGCAGTACTTC,CASSQGIVQSYEQYF
-,-,TRBJ2-7,TRBV5-4,TGTGCCAGCAGCTTCTCGGGCGAGCAGTACTTC,CASSFSGEQYF
-,-,TRBJ1-4,TRBV7-9,TGTGCCAGCAGCTTAAACGGCCTTAATGAAAAACTGTTTTTT,CASSLNGLNEKLFF
TRBD1,-,TRBJ1-5,TRBV12-3/TRBV12-4,TGTGCCAGCAGTTCGTTACAGGGGGATCAGCCCCAGCATTTT,CASSSLQGDQPQHF
TRBD1,-,TRBJ2-1,TRBV4-1,TGCGCCAGCAGCGACCTCGGCCAGGGGGTACGGGAGCAGTTCTTC,CASSDLGQGVREQFF
-,-,TRBJ2-2,TRBV30,TGTGCCTGGAGTGTAAGGGGCATTGGCGGGGAGCTGTTTTTT,CAWSVRGIGGELFF
-,-,TRBJ2-3,TRBV7-2,TGTGCCAGCAGCCTTAGCATCACTGATACGCAGTATTTT,CASSLSITDTQYF
TRBD2,-,TRBJ2-2,TRBV5-1,TGCGCCAGCAGCGATACCCCGACTAGCGGAACCGGGGAGCTGTTTTTT,CASSDTPTSGTGELFF
-,-,TRBJ2-7,TRBV6-2/TRBV6-3,TGTGCCAGCAGAAAAGACCTCCGCGAGAACGAGCAGTACTTC,CASRKDLRENEQYF
-,-,TRBJ2-6,TRBV24-1,TGTGCCACCTCCCCCTCTGGGGCCAACGTCCTGACTTTC,CATSPSGANVLTF
-,-,TRBJ1-3,TRBV11-2,TGTGCCAGCAGCGGAGGGACGCCGACGGGAAACACCATATATTTT,CASSGGTPTGNTIYF
TRBD1,-,TRBJ1-2,TRBV7-3,TGTGCCAGCAGCTTAAACGGGGACAGGGTTGATGGCTACACCTTC,CASSLNGDRVDGYTF
-,-,TRBJ2-5,TRBV27,TGTGCCAGCAGTTTATGGAGCAGCCAAGAGACCCAGTACTTC,CASSLWSSQETQYF
-,-,TRBJ2-5,TRBV18,TGTGCCAGCTCACCACCCAATCAAGAGACCCAGTACTTC,CASSPPNQETQYF
-,-,TRBJ1-2,TRBV6-6,TGTGCCAGCAGTTGGGAAGGGAATGGCTACACCTTC,CASSWEGNGYTF
-,-,TRBJ1-1,TRBV19,TGTGCCAGTAGTATAAATAGACAGCTGAACACTGAAGCTTTCTTT,CASSINRQLNTEAFF
TRBD2,-,TRBJ2-5,TRBV25-1,TGTGCCAGCACCTTTGCCGGGACTAGCGACCAAGAGACCCAGTACTTC,CASTFAGTSDQETQYF
-,-,TRBJ2-7,TRBV7-3,TGTGCCAGCAGCTTAATGACCCGCAGCGAGCAGTACTTC,CASSLMTRSEQYF